Below, one TCR beta chain is given with its context. CDR3 length: 15 residues. Germline-derived CDR1 and CDR2 are SGHRS and YFSETQ. Trimming took off 4 bases at V and 3 bases at J, with 13 bases between the two ends. This sample is part of a study of blood T cell repertoires in COVID-19. The wider study: Donors in the United States, Italy and Spain gave samples during acute or convalescent COVID-19. T cells, B-cell-depleted T cells, or PBMCs provided the cDNA or gDNA that served as material.

Per the original methods: Reference gene primer amplification gave nucleated cell count estimates. Profiled with immunoSEQ multiplex PCR; TCRdb holds only in-frame clones, not every one. The V and J calls and the clone size are those of that table, but D and trimming were determined from the DNA. The sample lists under 200,000 clones; about 85% were seen once. Sequencing was carried out using peripheral blood. The chain combines TRBV5-1 with TRBJ1-4; D is possibly TRBD1 (5 bases). The receptor comes from a woman older than 75 with acute or convalescent COVID-19. The CDR3 loop reads CASSPGRVPNEKLFF. The CDR3 bases are TGCGCCAGCAGCCCCGGCAGGGTGCCTAATGAAAAACTGTTTTTT.